The text below deals with one TCR beta chain. Its antigen remains unknown. The data originate from a study of CD8 T cells in Susac syndrome. CD8+ and CD4+ T cells from blood underwent TCR beta sequencing. Relapsing-remitting disease, either stable or active, was present in the treatment-naive patients who were the multiple sclerosis controls. It was negative isolation that provided the CD8+ and CD4+ T cells, whereas TEMRA cells were enriched by FACS. There are 18 residues in the CDR3. Germline assignment: CDR1 LNHNV and CDR2 YYDKDF (reference sequence). The V and J ends lost 0 bases and 2 bases respectively, with 17 bases between them. Overall study findings and caveats: The TCR sequencing and HLA analysis in the study involved a relatively small number of individuals, as the study acknowledged.

Reverse transcription used roughly 0.5 to 1 ug RNA and random hexamers. TCRdb reprocessed the immunoSEQ multiplex PCR reads via MiXCR and lists one record per CDR3 protein. This table holds about 200,000 distinct CDR3 sequences, over 90% found once. What was sequenced was CD4+ T cells from PBMCs. This receptor was identified in a human donor with multiple sclerosis. V usage is TRBV15 and J usage is TRBJ1-5, with D possibly being TRBD1 (6 bases). CDR3 sequence (DNA): TGTGCCACCAGCAGAGAACCCCAGGGGCGAGGGGGCAATCAGCCCCAGCATTTT. Protein sequence: CATSREPQGRGGNQPQHF.